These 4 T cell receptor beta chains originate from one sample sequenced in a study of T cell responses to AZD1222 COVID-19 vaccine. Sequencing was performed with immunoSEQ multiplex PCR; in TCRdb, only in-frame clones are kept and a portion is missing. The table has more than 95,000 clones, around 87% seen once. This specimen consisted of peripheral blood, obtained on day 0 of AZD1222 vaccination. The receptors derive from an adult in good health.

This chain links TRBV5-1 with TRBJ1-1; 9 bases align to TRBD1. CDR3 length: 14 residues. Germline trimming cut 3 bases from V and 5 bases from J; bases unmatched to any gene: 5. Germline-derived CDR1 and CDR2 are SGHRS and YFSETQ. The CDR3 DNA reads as TGCGCCAGCAGCTCGGGACAGGGATGGACTGAAGCTTTCTTT. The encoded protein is CASSSGQGWTEAFF.

CDR3 protein: CASSSGQGVGQPQHF. CDR3 DNA sequence: TGCGCCAGCAGCTCGGGACAGGGGGTGGGTCAGCCCCAGCATTTT. The chain links TRBV5-1 to TRBJ1-5; 11 bases map to TRBD1. CDR1 is SGHRS and CDR2 is YFSETQ in the germline V gene. J gave up 6 bases and V 3 bases, and 5 bases lay outside the gene matches. CDR3 length equals 15 residues.

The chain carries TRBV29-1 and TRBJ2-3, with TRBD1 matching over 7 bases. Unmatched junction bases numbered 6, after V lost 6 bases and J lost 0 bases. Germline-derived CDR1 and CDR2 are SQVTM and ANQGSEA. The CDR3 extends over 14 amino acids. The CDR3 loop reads CSVRQGTSTDTQYF. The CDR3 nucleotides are TGCAGCGTGAGACAGGGCACCAGCACAGATACGCAGTATTTT.

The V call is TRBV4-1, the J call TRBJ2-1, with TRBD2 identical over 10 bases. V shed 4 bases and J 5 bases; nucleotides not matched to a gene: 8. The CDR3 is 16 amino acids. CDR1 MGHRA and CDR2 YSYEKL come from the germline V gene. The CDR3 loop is CASSLIGLAGDNEQFF. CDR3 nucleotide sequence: TGCGCCAGCAGCCTAATCGGGCTAGCGGGAGACAATGAGCAGTTCTTC.